A single sample gave rise to the 28 T cell receptor beta chains below, sequenced in a study of T-cell reconstitution after alpha-beta-depleted transplantation in children. The authors prepared the TCRbeta library with unique molecular identifiers. MiXCR, run by TCRdb on the PCR reads, gives a single entry per CDR3 protein. The table has about 540,000 distinct CDR3 sequences, around 18% seen once. The source was PBMCs from the stem cell graft donor, collected from the stem cell graft. The receptors shown here come from a human donor who donated a stem cell graft to a child with acute lymphoblastic leukemia.

The genes are TRBV4-1 and TRBJ1-1; D gene unclear. The CDR3 totals 15 residues. Germline CDR1 and CDR2: MGHRA and YSYEKL. Between the trimmed V and J ends, which lost 1 base and 4 bases, there was a span of 13 bases. The CDR3 sequence: CASSQVGRRSTEAFF. In DNA, the CDR3 is TGCGCCAGCAGCCAAGTAGGGCGTCGTAGCACTGAAGCTTTCTTT.

This rearrangement joins TRBV20-1 to TRBJ2-3, with unresolved D. Trimming left V 3 bases short and J 5 bases short, with 18 bases between. Germline CDR1 and CDR2: DFQATT and SNEGSKA (reference sequence). The CDR3 totals 15 residues. CDR3 amino acids: CSARGQVPQRDTQYF. For the CDR3, the DNA is TGCAGTGCTAGGGGTCAGGTCCCCCAGAGAGATACGCAGTATTTT.

There are a few counts of this clonotype. The genes are TRBV12-3 or TRBV12-4 and TRBJ2-7; D remains ambiguous. Trimming removed 6 bases from V and 5 bases from J, with 11 bases in between. The CDR3 contains 12 residues. CDR3 sequence reads: CASSGYGNEQYF. DNA of the CDR3: TGTGCCAGCAGCGGGTATGGTAACGAGCAGTACTTC.

This clonotype was recorded at least ten times. The chain links TRBV6-2 or TRBV6-3 to TRBJ2-7, with D perhaps TRBD2 (6 bases). In germline, CDR1 is MNHEY, CDR2 SVGEGT. The V gene lost 0 bases and the J gene lost 4 bases, with 16 bases spanning the gap. CDR3 length: 16 residues. The CDR3 region is CASSYSGTSVGYEQYF. The CDR3 DNA reads TGTGCCAGCAGTTACTCCGGGACTTCAGTAGGTTACGAGCAGTACTTC.

This chain uses TRBV2 with TRBJ1-5, with TRBD1 matching over 8 bases. Germline V CDR1 and CDR2: SNHLY, FYNNEI. The ends lost 0 bases at V and 1 base at J; junction bases unmatched: 5. The CDR3 extends over 17 amino acids. CDR3 DNA sequence: TGTGCCAGCAGTGAAGCAGGGCAGGGGGCCAGCAATCAGCCCCAGCATTTT. This sequence encodes CASSEAGQGASNQPQHF. Looking up the rest from reference TRBV2 and TRBJ1-5 gives the full variable domain: EPEVTQTPSHQVTQMGQEVILRCVPISNHLYFYWYRQILGQKVEFLVSFYNNEISEKSEIFDDQFSVERPDGSNFTLKIRSTKLEDSAMYFCASSEAGQGASNQPQHFGDGTRLSIL.

This clonotype came up a few times. This chain joins TRBV20-1 and TRBJ2-7; possible D gene TRBD2, 6 bases. V was trimmed by 3 bases and J by 0 bases, leaving 12 bases between them. CDR3 length equals 14 residues. The germline V gene encodes CDR1 DFQATT and CDR2 SNEGSKA (reference sequence). Here the CDR3 DNA reads TGCAGTGCTAGGTCGGCGGGGAGCTCCTACGAGCAGTACTTC. The encoded protein is CSARSAGSSYEQYF.

This clonotype was counted a few times. This sequence joins TRBV6-2 or TRBV6-3 and TRBJ2-1; 9 bases match TRBD2. This CDR3 is built from 18 residues. CDR1 is MNHEY and CDR2 is SVGEGT in the germline V gene. V was pared by 5 bases and J by 5 bases, with 16 bases of the junction left unmatched. The CDR3 DNA reads TGTGCCAGCAGTGCGGGGAAGGGGAAAGTAGCGGGAGACAATGAGCAGTTCTTC. As protein: CASSAGKGKVAGDNEQFF.

V and J are TRBV29-1 and TRBJ2-1, with D perhaps TRBD2 (5 bases). Trimming removed 7 bases from V and 4 bases from J, with 14 bases in between. Germline CDR1 and CDR2: SQVTM and ANQGSEA. The CDR3 is made up of 13 amino acids. The CDR3 sequence: CSAPERLYNEQFF. CDR3 DNA: TGCAGCGCCCCAGAGCGGCTATACAATGAGCAGTTCTTC.

The rearrangement joins TRBV7-9 to TRBJ1-1; possibly TRBD1 for D (6 bases). Deletions cut 3 bases from V and 4 bases from J, with 9 bases between. In germline, CDR1 is SEHNR, CDR2 FQNEAQ (reference sequence). The CDR3 spans 13 residues. The CDR3 DNA is TGTGCCAGCAGCTTGCGGGGGGCCACTGAAGCTTTCTTT. Protein sequence: CASSLRGATEAFF.

This clonotype was observed a handful of times. The chain employs TRBV12-3 or TRBV12-4 and TRBJ2-3, with 9 bases fitting TRBD1. This CDR3 region has 15 residues. V lost 10 bases and J lost 5; bases outside the gene matches: 13. The CDR3: CATFRAGTGQDTQYF. CDR3 sequence (DNA): TGTGCCACCTTCCGGGCTGGGACAGGGCAAGATACGCAGTATTTT.

This clonotype was seen a handful of times. The gene calls are TRBV4-1 and TRBJ1-5; 8 nucleotides match TRBD1. Germline CDR1 MGHRA, CDR2 YSYEKL. This CDR3 region has 17 residues. With 1 base clipped from V and 2 bases from J, the junction kept 7 bases outside the gene matches. CDR3 sequence: CASSQGLGQEGNQPQHF. In DNA, the CDR3 is TGCGCCAGCAGCCAAGGCCTGGGACAGGAGGGCAATCAGCCCCAGCATTTT.

For the CDR3, the DNA is TGCGCCAGCAGCTGGACTAGCGGGATTTTCTACGAGCAGTACTTC. Its protein product is CASSWTSGIFYEQYF. The chain links TRBV5-1 to TRBJ2-7; 12 bases map to TRBD2. Trimming cost V 3 bases and J 3 bases; bases outside gene matches: 4. The CDR3 runs 15 residues. CDR1 SGHRS and CDR2 YFSETQ come from the germline V gene.

This clonotype has more than one count but fewer than ten. This rearrangement joins TRBV7-6 to TRBJ2-2, with 8 bases fitting TRBD2. CDR1 and CDR2 (germline): SGHVS, FNYEAQ. With V trimmed by 5 bases and J by 4 bases, 6 bases remained unmatched. The CDR3 runs to 15 residues. CDR3 sequence: CASSPAGAVTGELFF. For the CDR3, the DNA is TGTGCCAGCAGCCCAGCGGGAGCCGTCACCGGGGAGCTGTTTTTT.

The chain joins TRBV7-9 to TRBJ2-3; TRBD1 might be the D (5 bases). The CDR3 spans 17 residues. The V gene lost 2 bases and the J gene lost 2 bases, with 17 bases spanning the gap. In germline, CDR1 is SEHNR, CDR2 FQNEAQ (reference sequence). CDR3 sequence: CASSLKGSPTPTDTQYF. The CDR3 nucleotides are TGTGCCAGCAGCTTAAAGGGGTCCCCAACTCCCACAGATACGCAGTATTTT.

This clonotype was seen a handful of times. This sequence joins TRBV15 and TRBJ2-7, with D possibly being TRBD2 (5 bases). Germline values: CDR1 LNHNV, CDR2 YYDKDF (reference sequence). This CDR3 has 14 residues. Between the trimmed V and J ends, which lost 0 bases and 2 bases, there was a span of 8 bases. The CDR3 loop reads CATSRDHGTYEQYF. Here the CDR3 DNA reads TGTGCCACCAGCAGAGATCACGGGACCTACGAGCAGTACTTC.

This clonotype was seen a handful of times. CDR3 region: CASSQDQGRYEQYF. CDR3 DNA sequence: TGCGCCAGCAGCCAAGACCAGGGGCGGTACGAGCAGTACTTC. V usage is TRBV4-1 and J usage is TRBJ2-7, with D perhaps matching TRBD1 (6 bases). The CDR3 covers 14 residues. The V gene's germline CDR1 is MGHRA and CDR2 YSYEKL. V was shortened by 0 bases and J by 4 bases, with 10 bases between the two germline ends.

This chain joins TRBV20-1 and TRBJ2-1; 13 nucleotides match TRBD2. Unmatched junction bases numbered 6, after V lost 7 bases and J lost 6 bases. CDR3 length: 14 amino acids. Germline V lookup: CDR1 DFQATT, CDR2 SNEGSKA (reference sequence). The CDR3 DNA reads as TGCAGTGTCGCACTAGCGGGAGGGTCCAATGAGCAGTTCTTC. It encodes CSVALAGGSNEQFF.

The gene calls are TRBV5-1 and TRBJ2-3; 13 positions match TRBD2. The germline CDR1 and CDR2 sequences are SGHRS and YFSETQ. Trimming removed 7 bases from V and 5 bases from J; junction bases left unmatched: 4. The CDR3 runs to 14 residues. CDR3 residues: CASGRLAGGDTQYF. The CDR3 DNA reads as TGCGCCAGCGGTCGACTAGCGGGAGGAGATACGCAGTATTTT. Together with reference TRBV5-1 and TRBJ2-3, the CDR3 gives the full variable domain: KAGVTQTPRYLIKTRGQQVTLSCSPISGHRSVSWYQQTPGQGLQFLFEYFSETQRNKGNFPGRFSGRQFSNSRSEMNVSTLELGDSALYLCASGRLAGGDTQYFGPGTRLTVL.

This clonotype was recorded at least ten times. CDR3 sequence (DNA): TGCGCCAGCAGCTTGGCCGGGAGGGCTGTGGATACGCAGTATTTT. It specifies CASSLAGRAVDTQYF. The chain employs TRBV5-1 and TRBJ2-3; TRBD2 aligns across 8 bases. CDR3 length: 15 residues. V shed 0 bases and J 6 bases; nucleotides not matched to a gene: 6. CDR1 SGHRS and CDR2 YFSETQ come from the germline V gene.

This chain links TRBV6-2 or TRBV6-3 with TRBJ1-3, with D unresolved. This CDR3 is built from 15 residues. The germline CDR1 and CDR2 sequences are MNHEY and SVGEGT. The V and J ends lost 5 bases and 0 bases respectively, with 11 bases between them. CDR3 sequence (DNA): TGTGCCAGCAGTCCACCATTCTACTCTGGAAACACCATATATTTT. As protein: CASSPPFYSGNTIYF.

This clonotype appeared a few times. J is TRBJ2-1 and V is TRBV6-1; 8 nucleotides agree with TRBD2. Unmatched junction bases numbered 7, after V lost 6 bases and J lost 0 bases. The germline V gene encodes CDR1 MNHNS and CDR2 SASEGT. The CDR3 is 16 residues long. CDR3 nucleotide sequence: TGTGCCAGCAGCCGACTAGCGTCGAGCTCCTACAATGAGCAGTTCTTC. Protein: CASSRLASSSYNEQFF.

This clonotype was seen a few times. The chain combines TRBV27 with TRBJ2-1; the D is unclear. The germline V gene encodes CDR1 MNHEY and CDR2 SMNVEV (reference sequence). The CDR3 runs to 14 residues. Between the trimmed V and J ends, which lost 6 bases and 0 bases, there was a span of 9 bases. CDR3 sequence: CASRPLSSYNEQFF. The CDR3 DNA reads TGTGCCAGCAGGCCACTGAGCTCCTACAATGAGCAGTTCTTC.

The chain is built from TRBV3-1 and TRBJ2-1, with 9 positions matching TRBD2. Germline CDR1 LGHDT, CDR2 YNNKEL (reference sequence). The V segment lost 6 bases and the J segment 6 bases; nucleotides outside the gene matches: 3. This CDR3 is built from 13 residues. The CDR3 nucleotides are TGTGCCAGCAGGGCGGGAGGGGGCAATGAGCAGTTCTTC. It codes for CASRAGGGNEQFF.

This clonotype showed up many times. This chain links TRBV29-1 with TRBJ1-1; TRBD1 matches at 9 bases. This CDR3 has 13 amino acids. The ends lost 3 bases at V and 4 bases at J; junction bases unmatched: 3. CDR1 is SQVTM and CDR2 is ANQGSEA in the germline V gene. CDR3 sequence reads: CSVDETGGTEAFF. The CDR3 DNA sequence: TGCAGCGTTGACGAGACAGGGGGCACTGAAGCTTTCTTT.

This rearrangement joins TRBV27 to TRBJ2-6; 11 nucleotides match TRBD2. The CDR3 consists of 21 residues. From germline, CDR1 is MNHEY and CDR2 SMNVEV (reference sequence). The V gene end was trimmed by 2 bases and the J gene end by 1 base; junction bases not matched to a gene: 13. The DNA of the CDR3 is TGTGCCAGCAGTTTACGCCCCCCTCTACTAGCGGGAGTATCTGGGGCCAACGTCCTGACTTTC. Translated: CASSLRPPLLAGVSGANVLTF.

The genes are TRBV18 and TRBJ1-1; 8 positions agree with TRBD1. CDR3 length: 15 amino acids. Germline V gene sequence: CDR1 KGHSH, CDR2 LQKENI. V lost 6 bases and J lost 1; bases outside the gene matches: 7. CDR3 nucleotides: TGTGCCAGCTCCCTCAGGGGGCAGGGGAACACTGAAGCTTTCTTT. The encoded protein is CASSLRGQGNTEAFF.

The chain is built from TRBV14 and TRBJ2-1; 7 bases align to TRBD2. The CDR3 has 17 amino acids. V was pared by 0 bases and J by 5 bases, with 10 bases of the junction left unmatched. Germline CDR1 and CDR2: SGHDN and FVKESK. DNA for the CDR3: TGTGCCAGCAGCCAAGAATCGGCCCTAGCGGAAGACAATGAGCAGTTCTTC. Translated, it gives CASSQESALAEDNEQFF.

This chain connects TRBV1 to TRBJ2-3; the table's D gene call, TRBD1, was not cross checked with the DNA. TRBV1 is a listed pseudogene. This CDR3 is 14 amino acids long. The CDR3 DNA sequence: TGCACCAGCAGCCAGGGGCAAGGGATAGATACGCAGTATTTT. Translating it yields CTSSQGQGIDTQYF.